Listed below are T cell receptor beta chains from one sample, sequenced in a study of CD4 T cells in relation to SARS-CoV-2 and coronaviruses. These receptors' antigens are unknown. Method: immunoSEQ multiplex PCR; TCRdb's copy keeps in-frame clones and lacks some. This sample has about 24,000 clones, with 65% to 80% found just once. Material: CD4+ T cells from PBMCs, cultured in vitro. All receptors derive from a human donor in good health. CDR3s include the opening cysteine and the closing phenylalanine or tryptophan. The D gene is left open where the match is weak. Size is omitted from some rows. Given values are once, few, many or a class for expanded clones.

CDR3nt: TGTGCCAGCAGCGGCAGTGGGGGAGCTAATGAAAAACTGTTTTTT; CDR3aa: CASSGSGGANEKLFF; j_gene: TRBJ1-4; abundance: -; d_gene: -; v_gene: TRBV9
CDR3nt: TGTGCCAGCAGCACCACAGCGGGGAAGTACGAGCAGTACTTC; CDR3aa: CASSTTAGKYEQYF; j_gene: TRBJ2-7; abundance: few; d_gene: TRBD2; v_gene: TRBV7-2
CDR3nt: TGTGCCAGCAGCGTAGCGGACGGGAGGGCCCACTACGAGCAGTACTTC; CDR3aa: CASSVADGRAHYEQYF; j_gene: TRBJ2-7; abundance: -; d_gene: TRBD2; v_gene: TRBV9
CDR3nt: TGCGCCAGCAGCTTTAGTCGGCTAGGAGAGACCCAGTACTTC; CDR3aa: CASSFSRLGETQYF; j_gene: TRBJ2-5; abundance: -; d_gene: -; v_gene: TRBV5-1
CDR3nt: TGTGCCAGCAGTGCCGTCGGGGGGCCCGGCAATCAGCCCCAGCATTTT; CDR3aa: CASSAVGGPGNQPQHF; j_gene: TRBJ1-5; abundance: -; d_gene: -; v_gene: TRBV6-4
CDR3nt: TGTGCCACCAGTGCCTCGGACAGCTATGGCTACACCTTC; CDR3aa: CATSASDSYGYTF; j_gene: TRBJ1-2; abundance: once; d_gene: -; v_gene: TRBV24-1
CDR3nt: TGTGCCTGGAAAGCGAATAGCAATCAGCCCCAGCATTTT; CDR3aa: CAWKANSNQPQHF; j_gene: TRBJ1-5; abundance: few; d_gene: -; v_gene: TRBV30
CDR3nt: TGTGCCTCCGACAGCGCCTCCCCTAACTATGGCTACACCTTC; CDR3aa: CASDSASPNYGYTF; j_gene: TRBJ1-2; abundance: -; d_gene: -; v_gene: TRBV30
CDR3nt: TGTGCCAGCCGAAGGACCGTCAATGAGCAGTTCTTC; CDR3aa: CASRRTVNEQFF; j_gene: TRBJ2-1; abundance: -; d_gene: -; v_gene: TRBV2
CDR3nt: TGTGCCACCAGTGATCGCCGGGACGCTGGTCGAAGCACAGATACGCAGTATTTT; CDR3aa: CATSDRRDAGRSTDTQYF; j_gene: TRBJ2-3; abundance: few; d_gene: -; v_gene: TRBV24-1